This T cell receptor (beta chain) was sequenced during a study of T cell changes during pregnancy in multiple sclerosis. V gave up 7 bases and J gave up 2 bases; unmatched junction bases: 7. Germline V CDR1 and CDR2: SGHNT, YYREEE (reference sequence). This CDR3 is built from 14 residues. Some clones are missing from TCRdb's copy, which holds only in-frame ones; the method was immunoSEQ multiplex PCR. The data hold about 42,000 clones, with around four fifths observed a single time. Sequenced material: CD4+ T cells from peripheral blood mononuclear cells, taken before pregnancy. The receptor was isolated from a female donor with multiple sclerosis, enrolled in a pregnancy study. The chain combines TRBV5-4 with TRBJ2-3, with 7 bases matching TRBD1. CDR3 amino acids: CASGTEGATDTQYF. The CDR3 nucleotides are TGTGCCAGCGGGACAGAGGGGGCCACAGATACGCAGTATTTT.